The 26 T cell receptor beta chains listed next were all sequenced from one sample in a study of cytomegalovirus exposure and HLA in healthy donors. 13 Jbeta primers and 60 Vbeta primers were used for the PCR. Produced via immunoSEQ multiplex PCR; TCRdb's table is partial and in-frame only. This sample has under 200,000 clones, with 70% to 80% found just once. Sequenced sample: PBMCs. The receptors come from a woman aged 25 to 39 in good health and CMV-seropositive.

This chain joins TRBV28 and TRBJ2-4; 7 bases line up with TRBD1. Germline values: CDR1 MDHEN, CDR2 SYDVKM. The CDR3 totals 17 residues. With V trimmed by 6 bases and J by 0 bases, 11 bases remained unmatched. CDR3 DNA sequence: TGTGCCAGCAGCCTCAGACAGGGTGTGAGAGCCAAAAACATTCAGTACTTC. As protein: CASSLRQGVRAKNIQYF.

This clone was seen only once. The chain combines TRBV7-8 with TRBJ2-6; TRBD1 agrees at 9 bases. Germline CDR1 and CDR2: SGHVS and FQNEAQ. The V segment lost 1 base and the J segment 0 bases; nucleotides outside the gene matches: 7. The CDR3 is 19 amino acids. The CDR3 DNA reads TGTGCCAGCAGCTTAGGAAGAGGGACAGGGTACTCTGGGGCCAACGTCCTGACTTTC. It specifies CASSLGRGTGYSGANVLTF.

V is TRBV9 and J is TRBJ2-5, with D tentatively TRBD2 (6 bases). CDR1 is SGDLS and CDR2 is YYNGEE in the germline V gene. The CDR3 length is 14 residues. V was cut by 3 bases and J by 5 bases, with 14 bases left in between. CDR3 sequence (DNA): TGTGCCAGCAGCGCCCTGGGGGGATCCGAGACCCAGTACTTC. This codes for CASSALGGSETQYF.

The V and J genes are TRBV5-1 and TRBJ1-4, with D tentatively TRBD1 (5 bases). Per the germline V gene, CDR1 is SGHRS and CDR2 is YFSETQ. V dropped 0 bases and J dropped 3 bases, with 9 bases sitting between them. The CDR3 covers 15 residues. This CDR3 is CASSLAGRANEKLFF. DNA for the CDR3: TGCGCCAGCAGCTTGGCCGGCAGGGCTAATGAAAAACTGTTTTTT.

V is TRBV5-1 and J is TRBJ2-2; 8 bases agree with TRBD2. Germline V gives CDR1 SGHRS, CDR2 YFSETQ. The CDR3 consists of 15 residues. J lost 7 bases, V lost 5 bases, and 10 bases had no gene match. In DNA, the CDR3 is TGCGCCAGCAGGACCGGACTAGCAGACGACGGGGAGCTGTTTTTT. Encoded protein: CASRTGLADDGELFF.

The rearrangement links TRBV5-1 to TRBJ2-2, with 8 bases lining up with TRBD2. The CDR3 spans 16 residues. Germline V gene lookup returns CDR1 SGHRS and CDR2 YFSETQ. Unmatched junction bases numbered 8, after V lost 1 base and J lost 6 bases. The CDR3 nucleotides read TGCGCCAGCAGCTTGCCCGCGGGAGGCCTTCCCGGGGAGCTGTTTTTT. It is translated as CASSLPAGGLPGELFF.

The rearrangement joins TRBV28 to TRBJ2-7, with 7 bases identical to TRBD1. From germline, CDR1 is MDHEN and CDR2 SYDVKM. V lost 6 bases to trimming and J lost 5 bases; unmatched junction nucleotides: 13. The CDR3 length is 15 residues. The CDR3 DNA sequence: TGTGCCAGCAGACCCGAGCAGGGGGTCGGTCACGAGCAGTACTTC. As protein: CASRPEQGVGHEQYF.

V gene TRBV2 combines with J gene TRBJ2-1; 8 bases map to TRBD2. Germline trimming cut 6 bases from V and 8 bases from J; bases unmatched to any gene: 6. Germline V gene lookup returns CDR1 SNHLY and CDR2 FYNNEI. This CDR3 contains 13 residues. CDR3 residues: CASSPLAVDEQFF. The CDR3 bases are TGTGCCAGCAGCCCACTAGCGGTCGATGAGCAGTTCTTC.

The chain uses TRBV7-6 and TRBJ1-1; 7 bases align to TRBD1. CDR1 is SGHVS and CDR2 is FNYEAQ in the germline V gene. CDR3 length: 17 residues. With V trimmed by 2 bases and J by 0 bases, 9 bases remained unmatched. The CDR3 DNA reads TGTGCCAGCAGCTTAACAACAGGGGTCGGGGTGAACACTGAAGCTTTCTTT. It specifies CASSLTTGVGVNTEAFF.

The chain couples TRBV10-2 to TRBJ2-1, with 9 bases fitting TRBD2. Germline CDR1 WSHSY, CDR2 SAAADI. This CDR3 region has 18 residues. V shed 5 bases and J 3 bases; nucleotides not matched to a gene: 14. This CDR3 reads CASSPPLAGGPLYNEQFF. The CDR3 DNA reads as TGCGCCAGCAGTCCCCCCTTGGCGGGGGGGCCCCTCTACAATGAGCAGTTCTTC.

The chain recombines TRBV29-1 with TRBJ2-1; 8 bases fit TRBD2. The germline V gene encodes CDR1 SQVTM and CDR2 ANQGSEA. CDR3 length equals 13 residues. J was trimmed by 7 bases and V by 6 bases; bases with no gene match: 8. CDR3 nucleotides: TGCAGCGTCCGGCGGGGGGACCGTAATGAGCAGTTCTTC. It translates to CSVRRGDRNEQFF.

The V gene is TRBV19, the J gene TRBJ1-5; 9 bases line up with TRBD1. With V trimmed by 6 bases and J by 7 bases, 7 bases remained unmatched. Per the germline V gene, CDR1 is LNHDA and CDR2 is SQIVND (reference sequence). The CDR3 consists of 14 residues. The CDR3 nucleotides read TGTGCCAGTAGCAAGAGACAGGGGGGGCAGCCCCAGCATTTT. As protein: CASSKRQGGQPQHF. The whole variable domain, filled in from reference TRBV19 and TRBJ1-5, reads DGGITQSPKYLFRKEGQNVTLSCEQNLNHDAMYWYRQDPGQGLRLIYYSQIVNDFQKGDIAEGYSVSREKKESFPLTVTSAQKNPTAFYLCASSKRQGGQPQHFGDGTRLSIL.

The CDR3: CASSYFYEQYF. The CDR3 bases are TGTGCCAGCAGTTACTTCTACGAGCAGTACTTC. The rearrangement links TRBV2 to TRBJ2-7; D is uncertain. Germline loops: CDR1 SNHLY, CDR2 FYNNEI. There are 11 residues in the CDR3. Trimming took off 5 bases at V and 3 bases at J, with 5 bases between the two ends.

V usage is TRBV11-3 and J usage is TRBJ2-1; D ambiguous. Trimming took 2 bases from V and 5 from J, leaving 7 bases between them. CDR1 and CDR2 (germline): SGHNT, YENEEA. The CDR3 loop spans 13 amino acids. The CDR3: CASSLSQHNEQFF. The CDR3 bases are TGTGCCAGCAGCTTATCACAGCACAATGAGCAGTTCTTC.

The chain has TRBV27 and TRBJ2-1; the match to TRBD2 covers 12 bases. The V segment lost 4 bases and the J segment 0 bases; nucleotides outside the gene matches: 10. In germline, CDR1 is MNHEY, CDR2 SMNVEV (reference sequence). This CDR3 contains 19 residues. The CDR3, as DNA: TGTGCCAGCAGTTCAACCGGGACTAGCGGGCTAAGCTCCTACAATGAGCAGTTCTTC. As protein: CASSSTGTSGLSSYNEQFF.

V usage is TRBV7-2 and J usage is TRBJ2-1; D unresolved. The germline V gene has CDR1 SGHTA and CDR2 FQGNSA. V was shortened by 0 bases and J by 7 bases, with 7 bases between the two germline ends. The CDR3 runs 13 residues. Written as DNA, the CDR3 is TGTGCCAGCAGCTTAGCGCAGGCAAATGAGCAGTTCTTC. This gives the protein CASSLAQANEQFF.

The rearrangement uses TRBV28 and TRBJ1-5; D possibly corresponds to TRBD1 (5 bases). CDR3 length: 14 residues. The germline V gene encodes CDR1 MDHEN and CDR2 SYDVKM. Trimming took 5 bases from V and 4 from J, leaving 12 bases between them. The CDR3, as DNA: TGTGCCAGCAGTCCTCCGGGACTGAATCAGCCCCAGCATTTT. Translation gives CASSPPGLNQPQHF.

The chain recombines TRBV30 with TRBJ1-1, with 9 bases matching TRBD1. CDR1 and CDR2 from the germline V gene are GTSNPN and SVGIG (reference sequence). The CDR3 length is 17 residues. After removal of 3 bases from V and 5 bases from J, the junction contained 16 bases not matched to a gene. CDR3 sequence (DNA): TGTGCCTGGAGGTGGGAGCCTTACAGGGGGCGAGGGACTGAAGCTTTCTTT. Translating gives CAWRWEPYRGRGTEAFF.

The chain carries TRBV7-2 and TRBJ1-2; D not certain. Germline CDR1 and CDR2: SGHTA and FQGNSA. The CDR3 contains 14 residues. V lost 4 bases to trimming and J lost 4 bases, with 13 bases between them. CDR3 nucleotide sequence: TGTGCCAGCAGCTCCCAACCGGGTCTCTATGGCTACACCTTC. This codes for CASSSQPGLYGYTF.

The rearrangement links TRBV29-1 to TRBJ1-1; possible D gene TRBD1, 6 bases. Deletions cut 3 bases from V and 0 bases from J, with 14 bases between. The CDR3 covers 15 residues. Germline CDR1 is SQVTM and CDR2 is ANQGSEA. The CDR3 nucleotides read TGCAGCGTTGAGGGGGGGCGAGGGGTGAACACTGAAGCTTTCTTT. Amino acid sequence: CSVEGGRGVNTEAFF.

J is TRBJ2-5 and V is TRBV9, with TRBD2 identical over 8 bases. The CDR3 is made up of 17 amino acids. Per the germline V gene, CDR1 is SGDLS and CDR2 is YYNGEE. Unmatched junction bases numbered 16, after V lost 4 bases and J lost 5 bases. CDR3 sequence reads: CASSLFPGLEGRETQYF. Written as DNA, the CDR3 is TGTGCCAGCAGCCTGTTTCCGGGACTAGAGGGTCGGGAGACCCAGTACTTC.

The chain recombines TRBV30 with TRBJ1-4; D is possibly TRBD1 (5 bases). V dropped 1 base and J dropped 7 bases, with 13 bases sitting between them. Looked up from germline, CDR1 is GTSNPN and CDR2 is SVGIG (reference sequence). The CDR3 consists of 14 residues. The CDR3 loop is CAWSGGETGEKLFF. In nucleotides, the CDR3 is TGTGCCTGGAGTGGGGGGGAGACCGGTGAAAAACTGTTTTTT. Supplemented by reference TRBV30 and TRBJ1-4, the full variable domain reads SQTIHQWPATLVQPVGSPLSLECTVEGTSNPNLYWYRQAAGRGLQLLFYSVGIGQISSEVPQNLSASRPQDRQFILSSKKLLLSDSGFYLCAWSGGETGEKLFFGSGTQLSVL.

The V and J genes are TRBV11-2 and TRBJ2-7, with D possibly matching TRBD2 (5 bases). The germline V and J ends were trimmed by 1 base and 4 bases, with 11 bases remaining between them. The CDR3 covers 14 residues. CDR1 and CDR2 from the germline V gene are SGHAT and FQNNGV. The CDR3 sequence: CASSLVGEFYEQYF. In DNA form, the CDR3 reads TGTGCCAGCAGCTTAGTCGGGGAATTTTACGAGCAGTACTTC.

Written as DNA, the CDR3 is TGTGCCTGGAGTGGGGCATCTAATTCACCCCTCCACTTT. The encoded protein is CAWSGASNSPLHF. This rearrangement joins TRBV30 to TRBJ1-6; D gene ambiguous. The CDR3 consists of 13 residues. V lost 1 base and J 6 bases, leaving 7 bases between the germline ends. Germline CDR1 reads GTSNPN; CDR2 reads SVGIG (reference sequence).

This clone was picked up a small number of times. This chain uses TRBV7-9 with TRBJ2-7; tentatively, D is TRBD2 (5 bases). Germline V CDR1 and CDR2: SEHNR, FQNEAQ (reference sequence). The CDR3 covers 15 residues. Deletions cut 5 bases from V and 7 bases from J, with 21 bases between. CDR3: CASSPSRAGPREQYF. The CDR3 DNA is TGTGCCAGCAGCCCCAGCCGGGCGGGCCCTAGGGAGCAGTACTTC.

The chain joins TRBV5-4 to TRBJ2-1; the match to TRBD2 covers 7 bases. Germline V gene data show CDR1 as SGHNT and CDR2 as YYREEE (reference sequence). V lost 3 bases to trimming and J lost 9 bases; unmatched junction nucleotides: 6. The CDR3 totals 13 residues. CDR3 region: CASSYGLVGEQFF. The CDR3 nucleotides read TGTGCCAGCAGCTACGGACTAGTCGGTGAGCAGTTCTTC.